Reported below is one T cell receptor (beta chain). The antigen is undetermined. This record belongs to a study of CD8 T cell repertoires and HIV-1 epitope variants. Study background: Tested: three Gag epitope families, Nef HW9 and YT9. Regarding the study as a whole: Nine TCR beta clonotypes were antigen-specific, over five apparently recognizing autologous or escape variants.

TCRdb's copy holds only in-frame clones and misses some; the assay was immunoSEQ multiplex PCR. The repertoire holds roughly 5,000 clones, around 63% seen once, with roughly 45% in the top ten. The sequenced material came from cultured CD8+ T cells derived from PBMCs. This sequence was found in a male donor with HIV.

The CDR3 loop reads CAWSEGEQLQFF. DNA of the CDR3: TGTGCCTGGAGTGAGGGGGAACAGCTCCAGTTCTTC. V usage is TRBV30 and J usage is TRBJ2-1; D may be TRBD1 (6 bases). The V end was cut by 1 base, the J end by 13 bases, with 14 bases between. The CDR3 is 12 residues long. CDR1 and CDR2 (germline): GTSNPN, SVGIG (reference sequence). Full variable domain (rest looked up from reference TRBV30 and TRBJ2-1): SQTIHQWPATLVQPVGSPLSLECTVEGTSNPNLYWYRQAAGRGLQLLFYSVGIGQISSEVPQNLSASRPQDRQFILSSKKLLLSDSGFYLCAWSEGEQLQFFGPGTRLTVL.